The 23 T cell receptor beta chains given below trace back to one sample, sequenced in a study of blood T cell repertoires in COVID-19. Sequenced by immunoSEQ multiplex PCR; TCRdb stores in-frame clones only, minus some. The table includes around 82,000 clones, over 75% detected once. The sequencing sample was made of peripheral blood. The receptors were gathered from a human donor in a cohort sampled during active COVID-19.

The chain has TRBV23-1 and TRBJ1-5, with a possible D match to TRBD1 (6 bases). TRBV23-1 belongs to the ORF category, with a function that is uncertain. The CDR3 is 16 residues long. V was clipped by 11 bases and J by 4 bases, with 24 bases between them. Here the CDR3 reads CASRGRGRSFNQPQHF. DNA for the CDR3: TGCGCCTCGAGGGGCAGGGGTCGGTCTTTTAATCAGCCCCAGCATTTT.

J is TRBJ2-4 and V is TRBV4-3, with D hard to call. V was trimmed by 0 bases and J by 9 bases, leaving 9 bases between them. Germline loops: CDR1 LGHNA, CDR2 YSLEER. The CDR3 length is 13 residues. The CDR3 coding sequence is TGCGCCAGCAGCCAAGATAGTAGTGGCATTCAGTACTTC. It is translated as CASSQDSSGIQYF.

CDR3 nucleotide sequence: TGTGCCAGCAAGTCCCAGGCAGGGTCCTACGAGCAGTACTTC. Amino acids: CASKSQAGSYEQYF. The chain joins TRBV6-5 to TRBJ2-7, with a possible D match to TRBD1 (5 bases). Germline CDR1 reads MNHEY; CDR2 reads SVGAGI. The CDR3 loop spans 14 amino acids. V was trimmed by 7 bases and J by 1 base, leaving 14 bases between them.

The gene calls are TRBV2 and TRBJ1-5, with D maybe TRBD1 (5 bases). The ends were cut back, 6 bases at V and 4 bases at J, with 16 bases in the middle. Germline-derived CDR1 and CDR2 are SNHLY and FYNNEI. The CDR3 has 15 residues. The CDR3 spells CASRPGGVGNQPQHF. The CDR3 DNA reads TGTGCCAGCAGGCCGGGAGGGGTTGGGAATCAGCCCCAGCATTTT. Full variable domain (missing parts from reference TRBV2 and TRBJ1-5): EPEVTQTPSHQVTQMGQEVILRCVPISNHLYFYWYRQILGQKVEFLVSFYNNEISEKSEIFDDQFSVERPDGSNFTLKIRSTKLEDSAMYFCASRPGGVGNQPQHFGDGTRLSIL.

Only a few counts were recorded for this clone. The V call is TRBV7-9, the J call TRBJ1-6; TRBD1 is a possible D gene (5 bases). The CDR3 extends over 12 amino acids. Trimming removed 1 base at V and 17 bases at J, with 12 bases between. Germline CDR1 is SEHNR and CDR2 is FQNEAQ (reference sequence). CDR3 in DNA: TGTGCCAGCAGCTTAGGTCAGGGCATTGTCCACTTT. This translates into CASSLGQGIVHF.

The chain's CDR3 is CASSQDGAAGYTF. The CDR3, as DNA: TGCGCCAGCAGCCAAGATGGGGCTGCCGGCTACACCTTC. The chain links TRBV4-3 to TRBJ1-2; weak D call: TRBD1 (5 bases). The CDR3 is 13 amino acids. Trimming removed 0 bases at V and 8 bases at J, with 10 bases between. Germline CDR1 LGHNA, CDR2 YSLEER.

V is TRBV5-1 and J is TRBJ1-1; no firm D call. This CDR3 comprises 13 residues. Trimming shortened V by 4 bases and J by 6 bases, and 13 bases separated the two germline ends. Germline V CDR1 and CDR2: SGHRS, YFSETQ. The CDR3 sequence is CASSPTGVSEAFF. The CDR3 DNA sequence: TGCGCCAGCAGCCCGACCGGAGTATCTGAAGCTTTCTTT.

The gene calls are TRBV19 and TRBJ1-5, with TRBD1 as a possible D gene (6 bases). The CDR3 runs 13 residues. V gave up 3 bases and J gave up 4 bases, with 7 bases separating them. Germline loops: CDR1 LNHDA, CDR2 SQIVND (reference sequence). DNA of the CDR3: TGTGCCAGTAGTATCGGACAGAATCAGCCCCAGCATTTT. Protein sequence: CASSIGQNQPQHF.

The chain joins TRBV7-9 to TRBJ1-1, with no clear D. The V and J ends lost 1 base and 0 bases respectively, with 6 bases between them. The CDR3 sequence is 14 residues long. Germline CDR1 is SEHNR and CDR2 is FQNEAQ (reference sequence). The CDR3 DNA is TGTGCCAGCAGCTTAGGTGGGCTGAACACTGAAGCTTTCTTT. Amino acids: CASSLGGLNTEAFF.

The V call is TRBV6-5, the J call TRBJ1-2; tentative D call: TRBD1 (5 bases). From germline, CDR1 is MNHEY and CDR2 SVGAGI. The ends were cut back, 2 bases at V and 8 bases at J, with 18 bases in the middle. This CDR3 is 15 amino acids long. The CDR3 region has the DNA TGTGCCAGCAGTTACGCTGACAGCCCATCAGTCGGCTACACCTTC. Its protein is CASSYADSPSVGYTF.

This rearrangement joins TRBV27 to TRBJ1-5; 7 bases map to TRBD1. V lost 3 bases and J lost 3; bases outside the gene matches: 8. Germline CDR1 is MNHEY and CDR2 is SMNVEV (reference sequence). The CDR3 runs 16 residues. CDR3 sequence reads: CASSFSGTVSNQPQHF. The CDR3 DNA follows: TGTGCCAGCAGTTTCTCCGGGACAGTTTCCAATCAGCCCCAGCATTTT.

The rearrangement links TRBV5-3 to TRBJ1-1; D may be TRBD1 (5 bases). TRBV5-3 is identified as an open reading frame with a role that is uncertain. V was cut by 8 bases and J by 10 bases, with 9 bases left in between. This CDR3 contains 9 residues. CDR3 sequence (DNA): TGTGCCAGCCAGGGTTCAGCTTTCTTT. Its translation is CASQGSAFF.

V is TRBV5-1 and J is TRBJ1-2; D is possibly TRBD1 (6 bases). The CDR3 has 12 residues. The V end was cut by 3 bases, the J end by 7 bases, with 10 bases between. Germline loops: CDR1 SGHRS, CDR2 YFSETQ. Here the CDR3 DNA reads TGCGCCAGCAGCTCACAGGGAACTGGCTACACCTTC. Amino acid sequence: CASSSQGTGYTF.

The chain carries TRBV3-1 (or the pseudogene TRBV3-2) and TRBJ2-7; D may be TRBD1 (5 bases). CDR3 length: 12 residues. Deletions cut 2 bases from V and 4 bases from J, with 6 bases between. Germline V gene lookup returns CDR1 LGHDT and CDR2 YNNKEL (reference sequence). Here the CDR3 DNA reads TGTGCCAGCAGCCAATACAGGTACGAGCAGTACTTC. Translation gives CASSQYRYEQYF.

The J gene is TRBJ1-2, the V gene TRBV12-3 or TRBV12-4, with 7 bases identical to TRBD1. The CDR3 totals 11 residues. V was clipped by 6 bases and J by 7 bases; unmatched bases: 2. As DNA, the CDR3 is TGTGCCAGCAGAAACAGGGGTGGCTACACCTTC. Translation gives CASRNRGGYTF.

The V call is TRBV5-1, the J call TRBJ1-1; maybe TRBD1 (6 bases). CDR1 and CDR2 (germline): SGHRS, YFSETQ. The CDR3 length is 13 residues. V gave up 1 base and J gave up 4 bases, with 8 bases separating them. The CDR3 bases are TGCGCCAGCAGCTTGCAGGGGACCACTGAAGCTTTCTTT. As protein: CASSLQGTTEAFF.

The V gene is TRBV6-6, the J gene TRBJ2-3; D might be TRBD2 (5 bases). The CDR3 has 15 amino acids. V was clipped by 8 bases and J by 8 bases, with 23 bases between them. The germline CDR1 and CDR2 sequences are MNHNY and SVGAGI (reference sequence). CDR3 amino acids: CASGNVGDIGATQYF. Here the CDR3 DNA reads TGTGCCAGCGGAAACGTGGGAGATATTGGAGCTACGCAGTATTTT.

The chain joins TRBV19 to TRBJ2-7; 8 bases match TRBD1. J lost 2 bases, V lost 3 bases, and 9 bases had no gene match. CDR3 length: 16 amino acids. Per the germline V gene, CDR1 is LNHDA and CDR2 is SQIVND (reference sequence). CDR3 sequence (DNA): TGTGCCAGTAGTATGCCCGGACAGGGAGGTACCTACGAGCAGTACTTC. Translation gives CASSMPGQGGTYEQYF.

This sequence joins TRBV29-1 and TRBJ1-2; D call uncertain. CDR3 length: 15 amino acids. V dropped 4 bases and J dropped 3 bases, with 18 bases sitting between them. Germline CDR1 reads SQVTM; CDR2 reads ANQGSEA. The CDR3 spells CSVVDSQAGYYGYTF. In nucleotides, the CDR3 is TGCAGCGTTGTGGATTCCCAGGCGGGGTACTATGGCTACACCTTC.

The CDR3: CASSPSMTGLNYGYTF. The CDR3, as DNA: TGTGCCAGCAGCCCCTCGATGACAGGGCTCAACTATGGCTACACCTTC. This sequence joins TRBV9 and TRBJ1-2, with 7 positions matching TRBD1. The J segment lost 2 bases and the V segment lost 4 bases, leaving 11 bases of the junction unmatched. Germline CDR1 reads SGDLS; CDR2 reads YYNGEE. The CDR3 contains 16 residues.

V and J are TRBV7-9 and TRBJ2-1; 12 nucleotides align to TRBD2. CDR3 length equals 15 residues. With V trimmed by 4 bases and J by 8 bases, 6 bases remained unmatched. The germline V gene encodes CDR1 SEHNR and CDR2 FQNEAQ (reference sequence). Here the CDR3 DNA reads TGTGCCAGCAGCTCGACTAGCGGGGGCCGGGATGAGCAGTTCTTC. Residues: CASSSTSGGRDEQFF.

The J gene is TRBJ1-2, the V gene TRBV7-2; TRBD1 matches 9 bases. Unmatched junction bases numbered 4, after V lost 0 bases and J lost 8 bases. The CDR3 totals 14 residues. CDR1 is SGHTA and CDR2 is FQGNSA in the germline V gene. CDR3 sequence (DNA): TGTGCCAGCAGCTTAGCGCCGACAGGGGGAGGCTACACCTTC. As protein: CASSLAPTGGGYTF. Supplemented by reference TRBV7-2 and TRBJ1-2, the full variable domain reads GAGVSQSPSNKVTEKGKDVELRCDPISGHTALYWYRQSLGQGLEFLIYFQGNSAPDKSGLPSDRFSAERTGGSVSTLTIQRTQQEDSAVYLCASSLAPTGGGYTFGSGTRLTVV.

The chain uses TRBV5-1 and TRBJ2-2, with 7 bases identical to TRBD2. The V segment lost 0 bases and the J segment 0 bases; nucleotides outside the gene matches: 5. This CDR3 is 17 amino acids long. Germline V gene lookup returns CDR1 SGHRS and CDR2 YFSETQ. The CDR3 here is CASSLGRGGSNTGELFF. Here the CDR3 DNA reads TGCGCCAGCAGCTTGGGTCGCGGGGGATCGAACACCGGGGAGCTGTTTTTT.